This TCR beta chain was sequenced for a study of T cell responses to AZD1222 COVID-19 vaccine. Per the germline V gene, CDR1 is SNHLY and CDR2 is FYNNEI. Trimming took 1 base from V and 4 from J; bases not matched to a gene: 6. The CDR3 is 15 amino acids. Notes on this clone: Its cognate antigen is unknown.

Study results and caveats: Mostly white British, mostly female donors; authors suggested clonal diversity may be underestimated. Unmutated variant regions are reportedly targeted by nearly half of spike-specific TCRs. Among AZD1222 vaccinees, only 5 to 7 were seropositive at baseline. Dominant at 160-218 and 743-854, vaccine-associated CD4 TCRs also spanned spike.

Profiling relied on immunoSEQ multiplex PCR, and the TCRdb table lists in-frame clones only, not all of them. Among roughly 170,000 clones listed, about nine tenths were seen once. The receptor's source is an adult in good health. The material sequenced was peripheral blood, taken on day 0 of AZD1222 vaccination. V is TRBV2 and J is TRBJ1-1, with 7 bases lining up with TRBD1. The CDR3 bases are TGTGCCAGCAGTGAAGAGACAGGGCCCTCCACTGAAGCTTTCTTT. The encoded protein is CASSEETGPSTEAFF.